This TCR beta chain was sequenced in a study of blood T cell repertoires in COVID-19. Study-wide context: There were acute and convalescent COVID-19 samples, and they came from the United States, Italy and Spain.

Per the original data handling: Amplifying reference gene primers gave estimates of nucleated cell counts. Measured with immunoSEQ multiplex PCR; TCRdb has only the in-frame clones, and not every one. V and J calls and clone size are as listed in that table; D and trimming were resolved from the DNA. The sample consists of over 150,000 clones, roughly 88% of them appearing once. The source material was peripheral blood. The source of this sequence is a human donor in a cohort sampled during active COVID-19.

The CDR3 coding sequence is TGTGCCACCTCGACGACTAGGATCAATGAGCAGTTCTTC. This encodes CATSTTRINEQFF. V and J are TRBV24-1 and TRBJ2-1; D might be TRBD2 (6 bases). CDR3 length equals 13 residues. The germline V and J ends were trimmed by 9 bases and 6 bases, with 14 bases remaining between them. CDR1 KGHDR and CDR2 SFDVKD come from the germline V gene.